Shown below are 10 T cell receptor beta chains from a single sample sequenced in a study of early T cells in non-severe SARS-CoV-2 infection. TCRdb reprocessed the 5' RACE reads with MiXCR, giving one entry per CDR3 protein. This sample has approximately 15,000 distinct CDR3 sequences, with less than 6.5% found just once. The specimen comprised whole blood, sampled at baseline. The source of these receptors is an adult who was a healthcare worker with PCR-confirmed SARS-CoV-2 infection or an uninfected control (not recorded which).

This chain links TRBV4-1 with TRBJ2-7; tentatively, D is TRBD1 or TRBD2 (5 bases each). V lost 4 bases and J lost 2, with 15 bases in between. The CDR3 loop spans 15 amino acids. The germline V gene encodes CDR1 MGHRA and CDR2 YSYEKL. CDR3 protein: CASSRLPGPTYEQYF. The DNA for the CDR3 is TGCGCCAGCAGCCGGCTACCGGGGCCCACCTACGAGCAGTACTTC.

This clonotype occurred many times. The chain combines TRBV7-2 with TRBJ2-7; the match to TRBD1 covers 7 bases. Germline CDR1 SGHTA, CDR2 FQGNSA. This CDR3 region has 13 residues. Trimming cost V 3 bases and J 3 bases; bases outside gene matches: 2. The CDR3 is CASSLPGGYEQYF. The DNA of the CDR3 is TGTGCCAGCAGCTTGCCAGGGGGCTACGAGCAGTACTTC.

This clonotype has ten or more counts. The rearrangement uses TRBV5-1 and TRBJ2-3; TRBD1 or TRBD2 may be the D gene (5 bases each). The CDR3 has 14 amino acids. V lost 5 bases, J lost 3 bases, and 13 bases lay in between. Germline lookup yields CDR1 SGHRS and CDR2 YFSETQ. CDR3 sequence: CASRVGTGTDTQYF. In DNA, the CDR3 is TGCGCCAGCAGGGTCGGGACGGGTACAGATACGCAGTATTTT.

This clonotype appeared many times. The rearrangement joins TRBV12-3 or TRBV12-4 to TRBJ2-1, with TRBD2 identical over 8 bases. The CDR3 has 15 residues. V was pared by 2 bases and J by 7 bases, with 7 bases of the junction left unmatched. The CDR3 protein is CASSLWRGEGNEQFF. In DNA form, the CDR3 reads TGTGCCAGCAGTTTATGGCGGGGGGAGGGAAATGAGCAGTTCTTC.

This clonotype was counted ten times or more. CDR3 coding DNA: TGTGCCAGTAGTATAATGGGAGGCGAGGGGATGCGTGGCTACACCTTC. Encoded protein: CASSIMGGEGMRGYTF. The V call is TRBV19, the J call TRBJ1-2, with D maybe TRBD1 (5 bases). The CDR3 runs to 16 residues. CDR1 LNHDA and CDR2 SQIVND come from the germline V gene (reference sequence). V was clipped by 2 bases and J by 7 bases, with 20 bases between them. Complete variable domain (other parts from reference TRBV19 and TRBJ1-2): DGGITQSPKYLFRKEGQNVTLSCEQNLNHDAMYWYRQDPGQGLRLIYYSQIVNDFQKGDIAEGYSVSREKKESFPLTVTSAQKNPTAFYLCASSIMGGEGMRGYTFGSGTRLTVV.

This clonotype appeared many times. This CDR3 reads CASSRGEQPQHF. In DNA, the CDR3 is TGTGCCAGCAGTAGAGGGGAACAGCCCCAGCATTTT. The rearrangement links TRBV6-6 to TRBJ1-5; the D gene is possibly TRBD1 (5 bases). CDR1 is MNHNY and CDR2 is SVGAGI in the germline V gene (reference sequence). V lost 5 bases and J 7 bases, leaving 9 bases between the germline ends. CDR3 length: 12 amino acids.

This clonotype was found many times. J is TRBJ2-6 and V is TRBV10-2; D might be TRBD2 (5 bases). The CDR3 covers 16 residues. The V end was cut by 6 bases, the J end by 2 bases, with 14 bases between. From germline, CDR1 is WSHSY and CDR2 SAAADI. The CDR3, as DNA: TGCGCCAGCAGCGGACTCGGACTTACTGGGGCCAACGTCCTGACTTTC. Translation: CASSGLGLTGANVLTF.

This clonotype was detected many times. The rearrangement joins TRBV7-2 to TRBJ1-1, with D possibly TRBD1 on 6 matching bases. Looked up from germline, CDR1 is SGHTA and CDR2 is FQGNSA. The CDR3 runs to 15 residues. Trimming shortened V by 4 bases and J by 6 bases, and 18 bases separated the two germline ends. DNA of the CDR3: TGTGCCAGCAGCTCACCACAGGGTTTTAAAGCTGAAGCTTTCTTT. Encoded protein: CASSSPQGFKAEAFF.

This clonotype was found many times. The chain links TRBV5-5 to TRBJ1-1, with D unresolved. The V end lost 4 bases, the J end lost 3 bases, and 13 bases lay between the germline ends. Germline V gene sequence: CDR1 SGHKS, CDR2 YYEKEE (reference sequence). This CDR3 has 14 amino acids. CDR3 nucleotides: TGTGCCAGCAGCCTCATCACCGGTTACACTGAAGCTTTCTTT. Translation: CASSLITGYTEAFF. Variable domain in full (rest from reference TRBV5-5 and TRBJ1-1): DAGVTQSPTHLIKTRGQQVTLRCSPISGHKSVSWYQQVLGQGPQFIFQYYEKEERGRGNFPDRFSARQFPNYSSELNVNALLLGDSALYLCASSLITGYTEAFFGQGTRLTVV.

In DNA form, the CDR3 reads TGTGCCAGCAGCTTGCAAGGGCAGAACACCGGGGAGCTGTTTTTT. This codes for CASSLQGQNTGELFF. The V call is TRBV5-4, the J call TRBJ2-2; D is uncertain. The V gene's germline CDR1 is SGHNT and CDR2 YYREEE (reference sequence). The CDR3 is made up of 15 amino acids. The ends were cut back, 1 base at V and 1 base at J, with 8 bases in the middle. Looking up the rest from reference TRBV5-4 and TRBJ2-2 gives the full variable domain: ETGVTQSPTHLIKTRGQQVTLRCSSQSGHNTVSWYQQALGQGPQFIFQYYREEENGRGNFPPRFSGLQFPNYSSELNVNALELDDSALYLCASSLQGQNTGELFFGEGSRLTVL.